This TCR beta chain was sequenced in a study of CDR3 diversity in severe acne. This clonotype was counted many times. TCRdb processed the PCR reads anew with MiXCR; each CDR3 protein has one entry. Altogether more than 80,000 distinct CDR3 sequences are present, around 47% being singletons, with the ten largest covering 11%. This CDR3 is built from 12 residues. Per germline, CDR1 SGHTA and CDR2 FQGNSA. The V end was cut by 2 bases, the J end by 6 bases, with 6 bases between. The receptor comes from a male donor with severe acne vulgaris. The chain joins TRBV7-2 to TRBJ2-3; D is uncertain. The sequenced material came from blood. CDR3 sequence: CASSLLIDTQYF. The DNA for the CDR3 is TGTGCCAGCAGCTTATTAATTGATACGCAGTATTTT.